The entry that follows covers one TCR beta chain sequence. Its specificity is not known. The record originates from a study of OX40 agonist ivuxolimab in advanced cancers. Study information: Those treated in dose escalation had hepatocellular carcinoma, melanoma, renal cell cancer or head and neck cancer. Study-wide findings and caveats: Patients with a partial response at 0.1-3.0 mg/kg had among the lowest clonal expansion.

CDR3 size: 16 residues. The V end was cut by 4 bases, the J end by 6 bases, with 18 bases between. The germline V gene has CDR1 LGHNA and CDR2 YNFKEQ. Repertoires were generated with immunoSEQ multiplex PCR, while TCRdb's copy carries only in-frame clones and drops some. Among 130,000 or so clones listed, roughly nine tenths were seen once. This sequence originates from an adult with an advanced solid tumor such as melanoma, head and neck, liver or kidney cancer. The material sequenced was CD4+ or CD8+ T cells sorted from blood, taken in a trial of the OX40 agonist ivuxolimab. The V gene is TRBV4-2, the J gene TRBJ2-2; possibly TRBD2 for D (6 bases). CDR3 residues: CASSPFSGRTAGELFF. CDR3 nucleotides: TGTGCCAGCAGCCCCTTTTCAGGGAGGACGGCCGGGGAGCTGTTTTTT.